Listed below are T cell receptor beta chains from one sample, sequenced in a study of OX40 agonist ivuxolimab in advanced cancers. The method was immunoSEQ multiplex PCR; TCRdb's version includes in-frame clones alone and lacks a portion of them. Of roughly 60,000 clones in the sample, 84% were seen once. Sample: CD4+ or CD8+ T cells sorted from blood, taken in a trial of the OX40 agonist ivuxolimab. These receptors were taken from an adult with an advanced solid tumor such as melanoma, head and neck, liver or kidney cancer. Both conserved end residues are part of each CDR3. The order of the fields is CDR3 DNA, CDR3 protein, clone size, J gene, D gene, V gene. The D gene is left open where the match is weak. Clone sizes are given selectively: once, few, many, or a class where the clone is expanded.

DNA: TGTGCCAGCAGTTCTTCCGGGAGGGGGGAGCAGTACTTC; CDR3: CASSSSGRGEQYF; size: NA; J: TRBJ2-7; D: TRBD2; V: TRBV28
DNA: TGTGCCAGCAGTTTAGTAGGGGTCTACGAGCAGTACTTC; CDR3: CASSLVGVYEQYF; size: NA; J: TRBJ2-7; D: NA; V: TRBV27
DNA: TGTGCCAGTAGTAGAGGTCAGGGACCCTACGAGCAGTACTTC; CDR3: CASSRGQGPYEQYF; size: few; J: TRBJ2-7; D: NA; V: TRBV6-5
DNA: TGTGCCATCAGGGGACAGGAAGGGACTGAAGCTTTCTTT; CDR3: CAIRGQEGTEAFF; size: NA; J: TRBJ1-1; D: TRBD1; V: TRBV10-3
DNA: TGTGCCAGCAGCTCCCCGGACTACACAGATACGCAGTATTTT; CDR3: CASSSPDYTDTQYF; size: NA; J: TRBJ2-3; D: NA; V: TRBV7-2
DNA: TGCGCCAGCAGCCAAGATCCTAGCGGGGTTTCCTACGAGCAGTACTTC; CDR3: CASSQDPSGVSYEQYF; size: NA; J: TRBJ2-7; D: TRBD2; V: TRBV4-1
DNA: TGTGCCAGCAGCCTTGTTGGAGGGGACAGAGCTTTCTTT; CDR3: CASSLVGGDRAFF; size: NA; J: TRBJ1-1; D: TRBD1; V: TRBV2
DNA: TGTGCCTGGAGTGTTCAGCAAGCAGGGCAGTACTTC; CDR3: CAWSVQQAGQYF; size: NA; J: TRBJ2-7; D: NA; V: TRBV30
DNA: TGTGCCAGTAGTTCTACCGGGACAGGGTTTGATGGCTACACCTTC; CDR3: CASSSTGTGFDGYTF; size: NA; J: TRBJ1-2; D: TRBD1; V: TRBV19
DNA: TGTGCCAGCAGCATAACAGGGGCTGGAAACACCATATATTTT; CDR3: CASSITGAGNTIYF; size: NA; J: TRBJ1-3; D: TRBD1; V: TRBV9
DNA: TGCAGCGCTCAGAAGGAGGCCCTCTATGGCTACACCTTC; CDR3: CSAQKEALYGYTF; size: few; J: TRBJ1-2; D: NA; V: TRBV29-1
DNA: TGTGCCAGCAGCTTGGCCGGGGTGGATTCCTACGAGCAGTACTTC; CDR3: CASSLAGVDSYEQYF; size: NA; J: TRBJ2-7; D: NA; V: TRBV5-4
DNA: TGTGCCAGCAGCCAAGTAGGTAGCGGGGTCCAAGAGACCCAGTACTTC; CDR3: CASSQVGSGVQETQYF; size: NA; J: TRBJ2-5; D: TRBD2; V: TRBV14
DNA: TGCAGCGTTGAGCGGACAGGGGTTGATGCGGCTGAGCAGTTCTTC; CDR3: CSVERTGVDAAEQFF; size: NA; J: TRBJ2-1; D: TRBD1; V: TRBV29-1
DNA: TGTGCCAGCAGTCCGGGCTACAATGAGCAGTTCTTC; CDR3: CASSPGYNEQFF; size: NA; J: TRBJ2-1; D: NA; V: TRBV27
DNA: TGCGCCAGCAGTGAAACAGGTCCTGTCTACACCTTC; CDR3: CASSETGPVYTF; size: NA; J: TRBJ1-2; D: NA; V: TRBV10-2
DNA: TGCAGCGCCGACCGATCCGGGGGCTATGGCTACACCTTC; CDR3: CSADRSGGYGYTF; size: NA; J: TRBJ1-2; D: NA; V: TRBV29-1
DNA: TGTGCCAGCAGTGAATTTCCTCCTAGCGGGAGCACAGATACGCAGTATTTT; CDR3: CASSEFPPSGSTDTQYF; size: NA; J: TRBJ2-3; D: TRBD2; V: TRBV6-1
DNA: TGTGCCAGCAGTTCATTTGAGCAGTTCTTC; CDR3: CASSSFEQFF; size: NA; J: TRBJ2-1; D: NA; V: TRBV11-2
DNA: TGTGCCAGTAGTATCACCAGGTCCCAAGAGACCCAGTACTTC; CDR3: CASSITRSQETQYF; size: NA; J: TRBJ2-5; D: NA; V: TRBV19
DNA: TGTGCCAGCAGCAGGGACAGGGGATCCGACGAGCAGTACTTC; CDR3: CASSRDRGSDEQYF; size: NA; J: TRBJ2-7; D: TRBD1; V: TRBV7-9
DNA: TGTGCTAGTGGTCATTTCCGGGACGGACTACATGAGCAGTTCTTC; CDR3: CASGHFRDGLHEQFF; size: NA; J: TRBJ2-1; D: NA; V: TRBV12-5
DNA: TGTGCCAGCAGCTTGGTAGGGAAGGACAGGGGAGGCTATGGCTACACCTTC; CDR3: CASSLVGKDRGGYGYTF; size: NA; J: TRBJ1-2; D: TRBD1; V: TRBV5-6
DNA: TGTGCCAGCAGCTCGCAGCTTTCCCGGGCCGGGGGCCCGTTCTTC; CDR3: CASSSQLSRAGGPFF; size: NA; J: TRBJ2-1; D: NA; V: TRBV5-4
DNA: TGTGCCAGCAGCACTAGGACGGCTGGAGAGACCCAGTACTTC; CDR3: CASSTRTAGETQYF; size: NA; J: TRBJ2-5; D: NA; V: TRBV5-4
DNA: TGTGCCAGCAGTGAGGGACCTACCAGGGGAGAGACCCAGTACTTC; CDR3: CASSEGPTRGETQYF; size: NA; J: TRBJ2-5; D: NA; V: TRBV6-1
DNA: TGTGCCAGCTCACCATTCGGACAGGGAGAGACCCAGTACTTC; CDR3: CASSPFGQGETQYF; size: few; J: TRBJ2-5; D: TRBD1; V: TRBV18
DNA: TGTGCCAGCAGCCCGACAGGGGGCGGCACTGAAGCTTTCTTT; CDR3: CASSPTGGGTEAFF; size: many; J: TRBJ1-1; D: TRBD1; V: TRBV28
DNA: TGCAGCGTTGATTTGCCCATGGGAGATAACTATGGCTACACCTTC; CDR3: CSVDLPMGDNYGYTF; size: NA; J: TRBJ1-2; D: NA; V: TRBV29-1
DNA: TGTGCCAGCAGGATGACATTGGTGGGTCAGCCCCAGCATTTT; CDR3: CASRMTLVGQPQHF; size: NA; J: TRBJ1-5; D: NA; V: TRBV28
DNA: TGCGCCAGCAGCAGACAGGGTCTGGCTAATGAAAAACTGTTTTTT; CDR3: CASSRQGLANEKLFF; size: NA; J: TRBJ1-4; D: TRBD1; V: TRBV5-1
DNA: TGTGCCAGCAGCGCCCCCCCCTACGGTGGCACCGGGGAGCTGTTTTTT; CDR3: CASSAPPYGGTGELFF; size: NA; J: TRBJ2-2; D: NA; V: TRBV5-4
DNA: TGTGCCAGCTCACCCTGGACAGGGGGCGGCTCTGGGGCCAACGTCCTGACTTTC; CDR3: CASSPWTGGGSGANVLTF; size: NA; J: TRBJ2-6; D: TRBD1; V: TRBV18
DNA: TGTGCCAGCAGCGTAACCACCGGGACAGCGAATCAGCCCCAGCATTTT; CDR3: CASSVTTGTANQPQHF; size: NA; J: TRBJ1-5; D: TRBD1; V: TRBV7-3
DNA: TGTGCCAGCAGCCCGGACAGGGTGAATGAAGCTTTCTTT; CDR3: CASSPDRVNEAFF; size: NA; J: TRBJ1-1; D: TRBD1; V: TRBV2
DNA: TGTGCCAGCAGCTTAGCGGGAACTAGCGGGGGGTATTTT; CDR3: CASSLAGTSGGYF; size: NA; J: TRBJ2-3; D: TRBD2; V: TRBV7-8
DNA: TGTGCCAGCAGCAGATCAGGGACCGTCCCTGATGGCTACACCTTC; CDR3: CASSRSGTVPDGYTF; size: NA; J: TRBJ1-2; D: NA; V: TRBV5-8
DNA: TGTGCCACCAAGTCCCGGGACAGGTTCAATCAGCCCCAGCATTTT; CDR3: CATKSRDRFNQPQHF; size: NA; J: TRBJ1-5; D: TRBD1; V: TRBV27
DNA: TGTGCCAGCAGCGTCAGTGAATCTGAAAAACTGTTTTTT; CDR3: CASSVSESEKLFF; size: NA; J: TRBJ1-4; D: NA; V: TRBV9
DNA: TGCAGTGCTAGTACTGGCTATGGCTACACCTTC; CDR3: CSASTGYGYTF; size: NA; J: TRBJ1-2; D: NA; V: TRBV20-1
DNA: TGTGCCAGCAGCCCCCAGGGGTCTCGCACAGATACGCAGTATTTT; CDR3: CASSPQGSRTDTQYF; size: NA; J: TRBJ2-3; D: NA; V: TRBV7-3
DNA: TGCGCCAGCAGCCAGGGAGGGACAGGGGATGGCTACACCTTC; CDR3: CASSQGGTGDGYTF; size: NA; J: TRBJ1-2; D: TRBD1; V: TRBV4-1
DNA: TGTGCCAGCAGCGCCCAGGGACTAGCGGGTTACAATGAGCAGTTCTTC; CDR3: CASSAQGLAGYNEQFF; size: NA; J: TRBJ2-1; D: TRBD2; V: TRBV9
DNA: TGCGCCAGCATGGGTGAGGGGGGAAGGAACGAGCAGTACTTC; CDR3: CASMGEGGRNEQYF; size: NA; J: TRBJ2-7; D: NA; V: TRBV4-1
DNA: TGTGCCAGCAAGCAGCGGGGGGGGGATGAGCAGTTCTTC; CDR3: CASKQRGGDEQFF; size: once; J: TRBJ2-1; D: TRBD2; V: TRBV25-1
DNA: TGTGCCAGCCGGGGGCGGGGGAGTTATCAAGAGACCCAGTACTTC; CDR3: CASRGRGSYQETQYF; size: NA; J: TRBJ2-5; D: NA; V: TRBV6-1
DNA: TGTGCCAGCAGGGTTTCCTACGAGCAGTACTTC; CDR3: CASRVSYEQYF; size: NA; J: TRBJ2-7; D: NA; V: TRBV2
DNA: TGTGCCAGCAGTGAACCCCTGCCCTCAGGGGACAATCCCTACGAGCAGTACTTC; CDR3: CASSEPLPSGDNPYEQYF; size: NA; J: TRBJ2-7; D: NA; V: TRBV25-1
DNA: TGTGCCAGCAGCTTTAGGACACTCCAAGAGACCCAGTACTTC; CDR3: CASSFRTLQETQYF; size: once; J: TRBJ2-5; D: NA; V: TRBV6-6
DNA: TGCGCCAGCAGCTTGGGGGGACTAAGCGGGAGGGTCGACAATGAGCAGTTCTTC; CDR3: CASSLGGLSGRVDNEQFF; size: NA; J: TRBJ2-1; D: TRBD2; V: TRBV5-1
DNA: TGTGCCAGCAGGGACCCGGGACTATGGCCAGATACGCAGTATTTT; CDR3: CASRDPGLWPDTQYF; size: once; J: TRBJ2-3; D: TRBD2; V: TRBV6-1
DNA: TGTGCCAGCAGCCAGTCCGAGGGCTCTAATGAAAAACTGTTTTTT; CDR3: CASSQSEGSNEKLFF; size: NA; J: TRBJ1-4; D: NA; V: TRBV11-2
DNA: TGCAGCGTTGAGGGCGGTAGGGTCTACAATGAGCAGTTCTTC; CDR3: CSVEGGRVYNEQFF; size: once; J: TRBJ2-1; D: NA; V: TRBV29-1
DNA: TGTGCCAGCTCACCGGGACCCGCGAACACTGAAGCTTTCTTT; CDR3: CASSPGPANTEAFF; size: NA; J: TRBJ1-1; D: NA; V: TRBV18
DNA: TGTGCCAGTAGTATCGGATCATTGGGGGGCTATGGCTACACCTTC; CDR3: CASSIGSLGGYGYTF; size: NA; J: TRBJ1-2; D: NA; V: TRBV19
DNA: TGTGCCAGCAGCCAAGAAGGCGACTTTCAAGAGACCCAGTACTTC; CDR3: CASSQEGDFQETQYF; size: NA; J: TRBJ2-5; D: NA; V: TRBV4-2
DNA: TGTGCCAGCTCACAGGGGGCGAGTTCTCGGACAGATACGCAGTATTTT; CDR3: CASSQGASSRTDTQYF; size: NA; J: TRBJ2-3; D: TRBD1; V: TRBV18
DNA: TGTGCCAGCAGCTTTACTGGACAGGCCTTCGTCACCGGGGAGCTGTTTTTT; CDR3: CASSFTGQAFVTGELFF; size: NA; J: TRBJ2-2; D: TRBD1; V: TRBV7-9
DNA: TGCAGCGTTGAAACTCCCGGGGTGCTTGGCTACACCTTC; CDR3: CSVETPGVLGYTF; size: NA; J: TRBJ1-2; D: NA; V: TRBV29-1
DNA: TGTGCCAGCAGCCGTCGACAGGGTTACACCGGGGAGCTGTTTTTT; CDR3: CASSRRQGYTGELFF; size: once; J: TRBJ2-2; D: TRBD1; V: TRBV27